The sample holds a few counts of the clone carrying this TCR beta chain. The data were taken from a study of CD8+CD57+ T cells in acquired aplastic anemia. On the study more broadly: Average CD4+ read depth in healthy donors was roughly 10 million reads.

The germline CDR1 and CDR2 sequences are SEHNR and FQNEAQ (reference sequence). V was pared by 9 bases and J by 0 bases, with 7 bases of the junction left unmatched. This CDR3 region has 14 residues. Investigators profiled TCR beta VDJ and CDR3 from genomic DNA template. MiXCR, run by TCRdb on the reads, gives a single entry per CDR3 protein. In the table there are more than 100,000 distinct CDR3 sequences, around 48% of which are singletons. The TCR comes from a human donor in good health, serving as a control. The sample taken for sequencing was sorted CD4+, CD8+, or CD8+CD57+ T cells (not recorded which) from PBMCs. V and J are TRBV7-9 and TRBJ2-7, with 8 positions matching TRBD1. The CDR3: CASSTGQASYEQYF. The CDR3 region has the DNA TGTGCCAGTAGCACGGGACAGGCCTCCTACGAGCAGTACTTC.